This T cell receptor (beta chain) was recorded in a study of blood T cell repertoires in COVID-19. Study at large: The United States, Italy and Spain supplied acute and convalescent COVID-19 samples. In each case, the material was cDNA or gDNA derived from T cells, B-cell-depleted T cells, or PBMCs.

Some clones are missing from TCRdb's copy, which holds only in-frame ones; the method was immunoSEQ multiplex PCR. The data hold 84,000 or so clones, with just under 80% observed a single time. Trimming removed 1 base from V and 3 bases from J, with 12 bases in between. The CDR3 is made up of 15 amino acids. Germline V CDR1 and CDR2: MGHDK, SYGVNS. Seattle researchers signed up patients amid active infection and tracked them longitudinally. This sequence was found in a man in his 60s with COVID-19, enrolled during active disease. The chain couples TRBV25-1 to TRBJ1-1; the D gene is possibly TRBD1 (5 bases). The sample was peripheral blood. The chain's CDR3 is CASSESVRAYTEAFF. The CDR3 DNA reads TGTGCCAGCAGTGAATCCGTCAGGGCGTACACTGAAGCTTTCTTT.